This T cell receptor beta chain derives from a study of long-term antiretroviral therapy in people with HIV. Study in general: The study's earliest collections predate the 2015 immediate-ART recommendation by about a decade. Whole-study findings and limits: Relative to control repertoires, HIV repertoires exhibited narrower CDR3 length ranges. Blood in the study was drawn between the mid-2000s and the late 2010s, possibly under older ART regimens, which may be less effective than current ones.

Points on this clone: Its antigen remains unknown.

From germline, CDR1 is LNHDA and CDR2 SQIVND (reference sequence). The CDR3 is 13 residues long. V was clipped by 5 bases and J by 6 bases, with 13 bases between them. Researchers report immunoSEQ v3.0 was run at survey level. Measured with immunoSEQ multiplex PCR; TCRdb has only the in-frame clones, and not every one. The data show tens of thousands of clones, around 81% seen once. In each sample, about 0.9-10 million cryopreserved PBMC were present before DNA extraction. This sequence joins TRBV19 and TRBJ1-1; no clear D. The material was unsorted PBMCs, obtained 2.9 years after starting antiretroviral therapy. This receptor was identified in a woman in her twenties or thirties with HIV. CDR3 in amino acids: CASSPGGNPEAFF. CDR3 in DNA: TGTGCCAGTAGTCCAGGAGGAAACCCTGAAGCTTTCTTT.